This is a list of T cell receptor beta chains from one sample in a study of blood T cell repertoires in COVID-19. TCRdb keeps only in-frame clones here, not all; method: immunoSEQ multiplex PCR. The sample records 94,000 or so clones, 75% to 85% being singletons. Material: peripheral blood. These receptor sequences come from a man aged 60 to 69 with acute or convalescent COVID-19. Both conserved end residues are part of each CDR3. The D gene is left open where the match is weak. Where a row states a size, it is once, few, many or the class of an expanded clone; other rows omit it.

cdr3_length	clone_size	d_call	v_call	j_call	cdr3_aa	cdr3_nt
15	-	TRBD1	TRBV30	TRBJ2-3	CALPPGGHSTDTQYF	TGTGCCTTACCCCCAGGGGGACATAGCACAGATACGCAGTATTTT
16	once	TRBD1	TRBV19	TRBJ1-5	CATRDRGDVSNQPQHF	TGTGCCACCCGGGACAGGGGGGATGTTAGCAATCAGCCCCAGCATTTT
13	-	-	TRBV5-1	TRBJ1-2	CASSLTVNYGYTF	TGCGCCAGCAGTCTGACAGTTAACTATGGCTACACCTTC
11	few	-	TRBV5-6	TRBJ1-1	CASSYYTEAFF	TGTGCCAGCAGCTACTACACTGAAGCTTTCTTT
15	once	-	TRBV7-9	TRBJ2-5	CASSLVGLLSGTQYF	TGTGCCAGCAGCTTAGTGGGACTTCTAAGCGGGACCCAGTACTTC
14	-	-	TRBV2	TRBJ2-1	CASSGYGGNNEQFF	TGTGCCAGCAGCGGATACGGCGGAAACAATGAGCAGTTCTTC
11	-	TRBD1	TRBV20-1	TRBJ1-2	CSAGTGDGYTF	TGCAGTGCCGGGACAGGCGATGGCTACACCTTC
13	few	-	TRBV2	TRBJ1-5	CASRYRENQPQHF	TGTGCCAGCAGGTACCGGGAGAATCAGCCCCAGCATTTT
16	-	-	TRBV5-1	TRBJ1-2	CASSLNGRRLQNGYTF	TGCGCCAGCAGCTTGAACGGGCGGAGGCTCCAAAATGGCTACACCTTC
15	-	-	TRBV4-1	TRBJ2-4	CASSQDPGSKNIQYF	TGCGCCAGCAGCCAAGATCCAGGATCCAAAAACATTCAGTACTTC
15	-	TRBD1	TRBV5-1	TRBJ1-1	CASRLDRGRGTEAFF	TGCGCCAGCAGACTGGACAGGGGGCGAGGGACTGAAGCTTTCTTT
12	-	-	TRBV7-9	TRBJ2-1	CASSPGTLIQFF	TGTGCCAGCAGCCCCGGGACACTAATTCAGTTCTTC
13	-	-	TRBV28	TRBJ1-2	CASGAAGDYGYTF	TGTGCCAGCGGGGCAGCAGGCGACTATGGCTACACCTTC
15	-	-	TRBV7-2	TRBJ2-1	CASSLERGSYNEQFF	TGTGCCAGCAGCTTGGAAAGGGGCTCCTACAATGAGCAGTTCTTC
12	-	-	TRBV2	TRBJ1-2	CASMRTDYGYTF	TGTGCCAGCATGAGGACAGACTATGGCTACACCTTC
13	-	-	TRBV12-3/TRBV12-4	TRBJ1-1	CASSLGIMNSAFF	TGTGCCAGCAGTTTAGGTATCATGAACAGTGCTTTCTTT
17	-	TRBD2	TRBV7-3	TRBJ2-1	CASSLRGGGSSYNEQFF	TGTGCCAGCAGCTTAAGGGGCGGGGGGAGCTCCTACAATGAGCAGTTCTTC
16	-	-	TRBV4-2	TRBJ2-3	CASSLTRGGASDTQYF	TGTGCCAGCAGCCTCACTCGAGGGGGGGCCTCAGATACGCAGTATTTT
15	once	-	TRBV21-1	TRBJ2-7	CASVPSRVPDYEQYF	TGTGCCAGCGTGCCCTCCAGGGTCCCGGACTACGAGCAGTACTTC
17	once	TRBD1	TRBV10-3	TRBJ2-3	CATRMVLSGQNTDTQYF	TGTGCCACCCGGATGGTGCTATCGGGACAGAACACAGATACGCAGTATTTT
14	-	-	TRBV6-1	TRBJ1-1	CASSENEGFTEAFF	TGTGCCAGCAGTGAAAACGAGGGTTTCACTGAAGCTTTCTTT
16	few	TRBD1	TRBV29-1	TRBJ2-2	CSAGILGQGLPGELFF	TGCAGCGCCGGGATCCTGGGACAGGGGTTACCCGGGGAGCTGTTTTTT
18	few	-	TRBV7-2	TRBJ2-3	CASSSNPTGPGSRNTQYF	TGTGCCAGCAGCTCTAACCCTACAGGGCCCGGCAGCAGAAATACGCAGTATTTT
14	-	-	TRBV18	TRBJ1-4	CASSPLREEEKLFF	TGTGCCAGCTCACCCCTCAGGGAGGAGGAAAAACTGTTTTTT
15	-	-	TRBV3-1/TRBV3-2	TRBJ1-2	CASSAYDGVGYGYTF	TGTGCCAGCAGTGCTTACGACGGGGTGGGCTATGGCTACACCTTC
12	-	-	TRBV6-5	TRBJ2-7	CASRSSSYEQYF	TGTGCCAGCAGGTCGAGCTCCTACGAGCAGTACTTC
15	-	-	TRBV14	TRBJ2-3	CASSPRQANTDTQYF	TGTGCCAGCAGCCCGCGACAGGCCAACACAGATACGCAGTATTTT
14	-	-	TRBV5-6	TRBJ1-3	CASDSSISGNTIYF	TGTGCCAGCGACAGTTCCATCTCTGGAAACACCATATATTTT
16	-	-	TRBV21-1	TRBJ1-5	CASSIPGQATNQPQHF	TGTGCCAGCAGCATCCCCGGACAGGCCACCAATCAGCCCCAGCATTTT
15	-	TRBD2	TRBV5-4	TRBJ2-3	CASSFGRGGEGTQYF	TGTGCCAGCAGCTTCGGGCGGGGGGGCGAGGGTACGCAGTATTTT
16	-	-	TRBV4-1	TRBJ1-1	CASTNPLTTRGTEAFF	TGCGCCAGCACCAACCCCCTGACAACTCGGGGCACTGAAGCTTTCTTT
15	few	TRBD1	TRBV19	TRBJ1-1	CASSGQGLGNTEAFF	TGTGCCAGTAGTGGACAGGGGCTCGGGAACACTGAAGCTTTCTTT
15	-	TRBD2	TRBV29-1	TRBJ2-3	CSVAPTGGATDTQYF	TGCAGCGTCGCCCCGACCGGGGGGGCCACAGATACGCAGTATTTT
13	-	TRBD1	TRBV25-1	TRBJ2-7	CASRRQGANEQYF	TGTGCCAGCAGGAGACAGGGGGCCAACGAGCAGTACTTC
12	-	-	TRBV7-9	TRBJ1-1	CATVKEATEAFF	TGTGCCACTGTAAAGGAGGCCACTGAAGCTTTCTTT
18	-	-	TRBV18	TRBJ1-2	CASSPLGTSIKTDYGYTF	TGTGCCAGCTCACCACTCGGGACATCGATAAAAACCGACTATGGCTACACCTTC
11	-	-	TRBV5-5	TRBJ1-2	CASTGGWGYTF	TGTGCCAGCACCGGGGGGTGGGGCTACACCTTC
15	-	TRBD1	TRBV28	TRBJ2-4	CASSFGQGHVDIQYF	TGTGCCAGCAGTTTTGGACAGGGGCATGTGGACATTCAGTACTTC
13	few	-	TRBV12-3/TRBV12-4	TRBJ1-1	CASIASGNTEAFF	TGTGCCAGCATCGCCTCCGGGAACACTGAAGCTTTCTTT
14	-	TRBD1	TRBV11-2	TRBJ2-7	CASSSGQGAYEQYF	TGTGCCAGCAGCTCGGGACAGGGGGCCTACGAGCAGTACTTC
12	-	-	TRBV6-6	TRBJ2-1	CASGRGYNEQFF	TGTGCCAGCGGGCGGGGATACAATGAGCAGTTCTTC
13	-	-	TRBV28	TRBJ2-4	CASSLEPDTVQYF	TGTGCCAGCAGTTTAGAACCTGACACTGTTCAGTACTTC
13	-	-	TRBV4-2	TRBJ2-3	CASSLSSSDTQYF	TGTGCCAGCAGCCTATCTTCGTCTGATACGCAGTATTTT
15	-	-	TRBV7-2	TRBJ1-6	CASSFDRLQNSPLHF	TGTGCCAGCAGCTTCGACAGGCTTCAGAATTCACCCCTCCACTTT
11	-	-	TRBV20-1	TRBJ2-5	CSAPEGETQYF	TGCAGTGCACCGGAGGGGGAGACCCAGTACTTC
15	-	TRBD2	TRBV2	TRBJ2-1	CASRGLAGGLNEQFF	TGTGCCAGCAGAGGACTAGCGGGGGGACTCAATGAGCAGTTCTTC
15	-	-	TRBV19	TRBJ1-1	CASSIDRGQNTEAFF	TGTGCCAGTAGTATAGATCGGGGACAGAACACTGAAGCTTTCTTT
15	few	-	TRBV24-1	TRBJ2-2	CATSDAREYTGELFF	TGTGCCACCAGTGATGCGAGGGAATACACCGGGGAGCTGTTTTTT
12	few	TRBD1	TRBV28	TRBJ1-2	CASSIKGAGYTF	TGTGCCAGCAGTATTAAGGGGGCTGGCTACACCTTC
17	-	-	TRBV5-1	TRBJ2-3	CASSSGYGGPNTDTQYF	TGCGCCAGCAGCTCCGGATACGGGGGGCCAAACACAGATACGCAGTATTTT
22	few	TRBD2	TRBV18	TRBJ2-1	CASSPRQGHFLTSGGIYNEQFF	TGTGCCAGCTCACCTAGACAGGGGCACTTCTTAACTAGCGGGGGGATCTACAATGAGCAGTTCTTC
16	-	TRBD1	TRBV12-5	TRBJ1-1	CASGLGRQGPRIEVFF	TGTGCTAGTGGTTTGGGCAGACAGGGACCCCGAATCGAAGTTTTCTTT
15	-	TRBD1	TRBV19	TRBJ1-5	CASTLGTVSNQPQHF	TGTGCCAGTACTCTCGGGACAGTTTCCAATCAGCCCCAGCATTTT
18	once	TRBD2	TRBV19	TRBJ2-2	CASSQGTGLAGISGELFF	TGTGCCAGTAGTCAAGGGACGGGACTAGCGGGGATCTCCGGGGAGCTGTTTTTT
14	-	TRBD1	TRBV7-9	TRBJ2-7	CASSFPGQGGEQHF	TGTGCCAGCAGCTTCCCGGGACAGGGGGGCGAGCAGCACTTC
15	-	TRBD1	TRBV7-2	TRBJ1-5	CASSVKGGQGQPQHF	TGTGCCAGCAGCGTAAAAGGGGGACAGGGTCAGCCCCAGCATTTT
17	-	TRBD2	TRBV5-1	TRBJ2-5	CASSFSGTSGGQETQYF	TGCGCCAGCAGCTTCTCCGGGACTAGCGGGGGACAAGAGACCCAGTACTTC
14	-	-	TRBV6-5	TRBJ1-4	CASSSPGGHEKLFF	TGTGCCAGCAGTTCCCCGGGGGGGCATGAAAAACTGTTTTTT
14	few	TRBD1	TRBV27	TRBJ1-5	CASSGTGLNQPQHF	TGTGCCAGCAGTGGGACAGGCCTCAATCAGCCCCAGCATTTT